In its sample, the clone carrying this TCR beta chain was seen once. Assay: immunoSEQ multiplex PCR; the TCRdb copy retains only in-frame clones and omits some. The sample has about 51,000 clones; more than 75% are singletons. This sample was included in a study of PD-L1 blockade in urothelial cancer. Study-wide background: Patients had received 0 to 3 prior chemotherapy regimens.

The germline V gene encodes CDR1 KGHSH and CDR2 LQKENI. V lost 5 bases, J lost 2 bases, and 20 bases stayed unmatched. The CDR3 loop spans 19 amino acids. The J gene is TRBJ1-2, the V gene TRBV18, with TRBD1 matching 7 bases. The input for sequencing was PBMCs, taken around atezolizumab (anti-PD-L1) treatment. The clonotype originates from a man aged 60-69 years with urothelial cancer. CDR3 amino acids: CASSSKSGDSYRPNYGYTF. Written as DNA, the CDR3 is TGTGCCAGCTCATCGAAGTCGGGGGACAGCTACAGGCCGAACTATGGCTACACCTTC.